Presented here are 5 T cell receptor beta chains from one specimen sequenced in a study of T cell responses to AZD1222 COVID-19 vaccine. The data were produced by immunoSEQ multiplex PCR, yet TCRdb's version contains in-frame clones alone and is incomplete. This sample has roughly 200,000 clones, with 80% to 95% found just once. The material was peripheral blood, obtained on day 0 of AZD1222 vaccination. The source is an adult in good health.

This clone was seen only a few times. The V and J genes are TRBV29-1 and TRBJ1-3; a weak D match, TRBD1 (5 bases). The CDR3 spans 13 residues. Germline-derived CDR1 and CDR2 are SQVTM and ANQGSEA. V was cut by 5 bases and J by 0 bases, with 8 bases left in between. In DNA form, the CDR3 reads TGCAGCGTTCAGGGACCCTCTGGAAACACCATATATTTT. Translation gives CSVQGPSGNTIYF.

V gene TRBV5-3 combines with J gene TRBJ1-2; D not resolved. TRBV5-3 has ORF status, its function being uncertain. The V gene lost 10 bases and the J gene lost 5 bases, with 15 bases spanning the gap. CDR3 length equals 12 residues. The CDR3, as DNA: TGTGCCGGCGGCCGTTTCCAGTATGGCTACACCTTC. Encoded protein: CAGGRFQYGYTF.

The chain employs TRBV4-1 and TRBJ2-5; 11 bases agree with TRBD2. CDR3 length: 16 amino acids. Germline CDR1 and CDR2: MGHRA and YSYEKL. The V gene end was trimmed by 5 bases and the J gene end by 5 bases; junction bases not matched to a gene: 10. CDR3: CASSSGLAGLGETQYF. The CDR3, as DNA: TGCGCCAGCAGCTCAGGACTAGCGGGCCTTGGGGAGACCCAGTACTTC.

The V call is TRBV30, the J call TRBJ1-4; the D gene is possibly TRBD1 (5 bases). Germline CDR1 GTSNPN, CDR2 SVGIG (reference sequence). The CDR3 has 15 residues. Trimming took 5 bases from V and 7 from J, leaving 20 bases between them. CDR3 sequence (DNA): TGTGCCTGGCACCCCGGGGGGGGTCTCGGTGAAAAACTGTTTTTT. This sequence encodes CAWHPGGGLGEKLFF.

This clone showed up just once. This chain connects TRBV19 to TRBJ2-7; 10 positions agree with TRBD1. CDR3 length: 13 residues. V trimming: 8 bases; J trimming: 0 bases; junction bases outside the gene matches: 1. Germline V CDR1 and CDR2: LNHDA, SQIVND (reference sequence). As DNA, the CDR3 is TGTGCCAGTCGACAGGGGGCCTCCTACGAGCAGTACTTC. Its protein product is CASRQGASYEQYF.